The rows below give T cell receptor beta chains drawn from one sample of a study of cytomegalovirus exposure and HLA in healthy donors. The table came from immunoSEQ multiplex PCR; TCRdb's copy has only in-frame clones and leaves some out. The table records fewer than 150,000 clones, around 80% of them present only once. The material sequenced was PBMCs. These receptor sequences come from a man younger than 40 in good health. Each CDR3 is given with its conserved first and last residue. A row's size may be missing; if present it is once, few, many or a size class.

J | size | V | CDR3
TRBJ2-7 | few | TRBV4-3 | CASSHVYTGQGTDEQYF
TRBJ1-1 | NA | TRBV27 | CASSRQGSTTEAFF
TRBJ2-3 | once | TRBV7-9 | CASSLEPRETGIDTQYF
TRBJ2-6 | NA | TRBV28 | CASTGEAAGANVLTF
TRBJ1-2 | NA | TRBV7-9 | CASSLADINGYTF
TRBJ2-5 | NA | TRBV28 | CASSSGLLAQYF
TRBJ1-2 | NA | TRBV2 | CASSDRGLGGYTF
TRBJ2-1 | NA | TRBV5-1 | CASSLVADFDNEQFF
TRBJ2-3 | NA | TRBV19 | CASLPGGSTDTQYF
TRBJ2-7 | NA | TRBV7-9 | CASSLKASGNGEQYF
TRBJ1-6 | NA | TRBV6-6 | CASRYRGQGNSPLHF
TRBJ2-4 | NA | TRBV5-6 | CASSLGQGSLAKNIQYF
TRBJ2-1 | NA | TRBV2 | CAIGTSANNEQFF
TRBJ1-5 | once | TRBV28 | CASSSLEAGDQPQHF
TRBJ1-4 | NA | TRBV5-8 | CASSPGKDGNEKLFF
TRBJ1-4 | NA | TRBV11-2 | CASSPRNNEKLFF
TRBJ1-5 | few | TRBV6-1 | CASSEVTGGINQPQHF
TRBJ1-2 | once | TRBV5-5 | CASSLDRALSNYGYTF
TRBJ1-2 | NA | TRBV18 | CASTGQLLRGYTF
TRBJ1-1 | NA | TRBV29-1 | CSASLQGRSTEAFF
TRBJ1-2 | NA | TRBV29-1 | CSAYAGTMGGYTF
TRBJ1-3 | once | TRBV30 | CAWSAGAASSGNTIYF
TRBJ1-5 | NA | TRBV2 | CASSSRVSNQPQHF
TRBJ2-1 | once | TRBV2 | CASSAQGPYNEQFF
TRBJ2-7 | few | TRBV5-8 | CASTLGPGGSYEQYF
TRBJ2-6 | NA | TRBV7-3 | CASSRDRNVLTF
TRBJ2-1 | NA | TRBV28 | CASSFGGGPYNEQFF
TRBJ1-1 | NA | TRBV7-9 | CSIAASFNTEAFF
TRBJ2-7 | NA | TRBV5-1 | CASSAGPTSQYF
TRBJ1-2 | NA | TRBV7-2 | CASSLFRTDNGYTF
TRBJ1-2 | NA | TRBV6-1 | CASRESTAVANYGYTF